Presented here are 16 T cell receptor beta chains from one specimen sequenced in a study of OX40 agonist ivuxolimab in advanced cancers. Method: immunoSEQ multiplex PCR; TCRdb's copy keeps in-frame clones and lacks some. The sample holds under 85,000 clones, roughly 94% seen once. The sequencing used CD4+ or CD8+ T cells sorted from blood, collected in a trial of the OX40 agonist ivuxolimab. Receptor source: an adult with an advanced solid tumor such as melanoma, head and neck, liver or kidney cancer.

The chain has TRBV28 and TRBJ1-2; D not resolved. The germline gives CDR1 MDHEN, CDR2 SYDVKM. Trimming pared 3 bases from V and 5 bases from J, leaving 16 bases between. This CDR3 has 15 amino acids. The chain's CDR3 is CASSFFGPSGYGYTF. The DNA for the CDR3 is TGTGCCAGCAGTTTCTTTGGGCCTTCTGGGTATGGCTACACCTTC.

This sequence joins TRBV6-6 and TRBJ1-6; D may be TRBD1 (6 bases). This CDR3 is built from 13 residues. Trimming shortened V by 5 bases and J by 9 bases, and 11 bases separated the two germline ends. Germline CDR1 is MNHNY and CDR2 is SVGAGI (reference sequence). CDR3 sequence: CASSPGGPSPLHF. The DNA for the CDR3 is TGTGCCAGCAGTCCCGGGGGCCCTTCACCCCTCCACTTT.

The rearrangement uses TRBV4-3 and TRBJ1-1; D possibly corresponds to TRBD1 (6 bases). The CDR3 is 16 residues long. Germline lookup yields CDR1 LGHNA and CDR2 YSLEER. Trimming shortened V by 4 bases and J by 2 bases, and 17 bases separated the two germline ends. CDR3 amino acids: CASSLSIGGYNTEAFF. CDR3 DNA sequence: TGCGCCAGCAGCCTCAGCATAGGGGGGTACAACACTGAAGCTTTCTTT.

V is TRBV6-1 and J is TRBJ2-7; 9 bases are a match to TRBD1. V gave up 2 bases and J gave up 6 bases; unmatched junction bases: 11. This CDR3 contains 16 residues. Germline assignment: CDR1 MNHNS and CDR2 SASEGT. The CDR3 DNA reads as TGTGCCAGCAGTGAAAGGTGGGGACAGGGCCGGCTCGAGCAGTACTTC. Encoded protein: CASSERWGQGRLEQYF.

DNA of the CDR3: TGCGCCAGCAGCTTGGGACAGGAGGGATATGGCTACACCTTC. It translates to CASSLGQEGYGYTF. The chain couples TRBV5-1 to TRBJ1-2, with a weak D call TRBD1 (6 bases). CDR1 SGHRS and CDR2 YFSETQ come from the germline V gene. This CDR3 has 14 amino acids. The V end lost 0 bases, the J end lost 5 bases, and 11 bases lay between the germline ends.

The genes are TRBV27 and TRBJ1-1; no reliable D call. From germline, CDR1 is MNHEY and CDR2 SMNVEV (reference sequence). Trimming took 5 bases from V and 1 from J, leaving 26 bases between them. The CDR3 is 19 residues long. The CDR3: CASSERVSLGFRWNTEAFF. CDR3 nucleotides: TGTGCCAGCAGTGAGAGGGTGTCACTTGGTTTTCGGTGGAACACTGAAGCTTTCTTT.

CDR3 DNA sequence: TGTGCCAGCACCGGTTCAAGAGAACAGGGGGCCTGGGACTATGGCTACACCTTC. As protein: CASTGSREQGAWDYGYTF. The chain combines TRBV7-2 with TRBJ1-2, with 9 nucleotides matching TRBD1. The germline gives CDR1 SGHTA, CDR2 FQGNSA. The CDR3 is 18 amino acids. V dropped 7 bases and J dropped 3; count of bases not matched to a gene: 18.

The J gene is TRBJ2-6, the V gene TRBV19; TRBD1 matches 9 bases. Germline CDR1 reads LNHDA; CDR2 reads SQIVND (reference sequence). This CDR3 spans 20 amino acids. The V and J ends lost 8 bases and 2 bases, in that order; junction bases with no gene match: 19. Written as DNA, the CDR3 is TGTGCCAGTTCTGACGCCCGGGACAGGGATAATCGGGCTGGGGCCAACGTCCTGACTTTC. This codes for CASSDARDRDNRAGANVLTF.

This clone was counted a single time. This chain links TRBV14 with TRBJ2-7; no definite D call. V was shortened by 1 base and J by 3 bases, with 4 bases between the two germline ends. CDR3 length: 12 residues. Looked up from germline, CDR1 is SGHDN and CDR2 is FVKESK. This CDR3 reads CASSQGLYEQYF. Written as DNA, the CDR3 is TGTGCCAGCAGCCAAGGACTCTACGAGCAGTACTTC.

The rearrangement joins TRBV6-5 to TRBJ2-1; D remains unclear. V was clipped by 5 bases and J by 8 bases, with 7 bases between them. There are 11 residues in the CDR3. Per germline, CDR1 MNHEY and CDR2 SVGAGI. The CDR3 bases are TGTGCCAGCAGTCTATCCTATGAGCAGTTCTTC. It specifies CASSLSYEQFF.

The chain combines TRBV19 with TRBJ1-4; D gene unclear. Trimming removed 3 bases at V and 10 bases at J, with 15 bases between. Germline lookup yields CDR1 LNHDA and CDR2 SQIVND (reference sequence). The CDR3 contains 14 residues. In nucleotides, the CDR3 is TGTGCCAGTAGTATGGGTCAGCCGAGTGGAAAACTGTTTTTT. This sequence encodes CASSMGQPSGKLFF.

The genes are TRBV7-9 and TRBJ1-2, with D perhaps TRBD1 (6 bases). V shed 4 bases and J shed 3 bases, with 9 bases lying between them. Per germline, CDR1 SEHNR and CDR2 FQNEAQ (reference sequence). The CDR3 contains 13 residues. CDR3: CASSYRVDYGYTF. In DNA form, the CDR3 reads TGTGCCAGCAGCTACAGGGTGGACTATGGCTACACCTTC.

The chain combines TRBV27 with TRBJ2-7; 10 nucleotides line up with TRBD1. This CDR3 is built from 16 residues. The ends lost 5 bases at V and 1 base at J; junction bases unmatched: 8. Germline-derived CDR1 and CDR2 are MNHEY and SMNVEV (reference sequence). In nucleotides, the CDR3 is TGTGCCAGCAGTCTTGACCGGGACAGGGGATCCTACGAGCAGTACTTC. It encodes CASSLDRDRGSYEQYF.

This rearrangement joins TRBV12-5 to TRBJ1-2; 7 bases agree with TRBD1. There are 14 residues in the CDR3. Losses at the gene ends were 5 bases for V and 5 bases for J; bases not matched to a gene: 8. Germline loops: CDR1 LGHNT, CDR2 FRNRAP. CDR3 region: CASGVQGRLYGYTF. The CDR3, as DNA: TGTGCTAGTGGTGTACAGGGGAGGCTATATGGCTACACCTTC.

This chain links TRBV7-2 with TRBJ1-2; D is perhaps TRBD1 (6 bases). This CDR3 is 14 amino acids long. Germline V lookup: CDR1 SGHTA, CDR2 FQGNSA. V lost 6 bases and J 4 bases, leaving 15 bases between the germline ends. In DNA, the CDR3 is TGTGCCAGCAGTTTGTTGGGGGCGTCCTATGGCTACACCTTC. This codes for CASSLLGASYGYTF.

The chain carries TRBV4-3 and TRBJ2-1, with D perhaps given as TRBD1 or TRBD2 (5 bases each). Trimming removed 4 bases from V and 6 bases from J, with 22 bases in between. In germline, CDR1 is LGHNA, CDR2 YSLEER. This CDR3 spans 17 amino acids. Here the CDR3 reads CASSPERGEPLSNEQFF. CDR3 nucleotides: TGCGCCAGCAGCCCTGAACGAGGGGAACCCTTGTCCAATGAGCAGTTCTTC.